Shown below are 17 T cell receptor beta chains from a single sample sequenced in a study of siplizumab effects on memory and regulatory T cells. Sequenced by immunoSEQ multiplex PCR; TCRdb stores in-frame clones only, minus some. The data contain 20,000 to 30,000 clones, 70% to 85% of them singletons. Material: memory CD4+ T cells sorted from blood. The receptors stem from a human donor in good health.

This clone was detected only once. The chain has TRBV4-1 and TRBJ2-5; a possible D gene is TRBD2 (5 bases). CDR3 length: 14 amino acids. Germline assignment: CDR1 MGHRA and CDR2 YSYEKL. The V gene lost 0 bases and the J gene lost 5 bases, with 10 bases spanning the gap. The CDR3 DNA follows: TGCGCCAGCAGCCAAGATGAGGGATGGGAGACCCAGTACTTC. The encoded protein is CASSQDEGWETQYF.

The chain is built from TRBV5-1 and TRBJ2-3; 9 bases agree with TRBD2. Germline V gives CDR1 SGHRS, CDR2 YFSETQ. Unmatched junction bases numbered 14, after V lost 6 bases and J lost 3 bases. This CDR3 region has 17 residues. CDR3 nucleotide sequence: TGCGCCAGCATCCCCCGCGGGATAGCGGGAGAAACAGATACGCAGTATTTT. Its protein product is CASIPRGIAGETDTQYF.

The CDR3 bases are TGCGCCAGCGGGACAGGGGCTCGAGGCGGAAACACCATATATTTT. Translating gives CASGTGARGGNTIYF. V is TRBV10-1 and J is TRBJ1-3, with 10 bases matching TRBD1. This CDR3 spans 15 amino acids. The V gene end was trimmed by 8 bases and the J gene end by 4 bases; junction bases not matched to a gene: 8. Germline V gives CDR1 WNHNN, CDR2 SYGVQD (reference sequence).

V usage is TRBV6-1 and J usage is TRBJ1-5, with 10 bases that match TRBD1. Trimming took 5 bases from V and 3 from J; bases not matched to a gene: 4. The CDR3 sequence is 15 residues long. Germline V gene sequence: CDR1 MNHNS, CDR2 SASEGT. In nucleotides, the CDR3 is TGTGCCAGCAGTCACGGGACAGGGGTCAATCAGCCCCAGCATTTT. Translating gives CASSHGTGVNQPQHF.

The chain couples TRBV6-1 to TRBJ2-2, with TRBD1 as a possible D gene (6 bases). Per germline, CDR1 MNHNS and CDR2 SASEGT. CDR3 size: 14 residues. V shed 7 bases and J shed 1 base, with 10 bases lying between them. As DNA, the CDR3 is TGTGCCAGCATGCGGACAGAGAACACCGGGGAGCTGTTTTTT. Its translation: CASMRTENTGELFF.

CDR3 region: CASSPGTLTDTQYF. The CDR3 DNA sequence: TGTGCCAGCAGCCCCGGGACTCTGACAGATACGCAGTATTTT. The V call is TRBV7-3, the J call TRBJ2-3, with D possibly matching TRBD2 (6 bases). Germline loops: CDR1 SGHTA, CDR2 FQGTGA. There are 14 residues in the CDR3. The V end lost 5 bases, the J end lost 3 bases, and 12 bases lay between the germline ends.

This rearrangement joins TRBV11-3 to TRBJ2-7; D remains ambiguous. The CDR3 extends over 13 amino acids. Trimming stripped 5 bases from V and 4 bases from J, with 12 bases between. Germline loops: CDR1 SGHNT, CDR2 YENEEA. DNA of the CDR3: TGTGCCAGCAGCCCGCTTGGTAGTTACGAGCAGTACTTC. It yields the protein CASSPLGSYEQYF.

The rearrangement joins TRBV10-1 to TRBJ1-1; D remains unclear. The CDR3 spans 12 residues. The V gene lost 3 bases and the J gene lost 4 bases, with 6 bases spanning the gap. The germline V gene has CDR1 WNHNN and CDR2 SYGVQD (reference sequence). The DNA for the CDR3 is TGCGCCAGCAGTGATCATTTCACTGAAGCTTTCTTT. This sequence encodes CASSDHFTEAFF.

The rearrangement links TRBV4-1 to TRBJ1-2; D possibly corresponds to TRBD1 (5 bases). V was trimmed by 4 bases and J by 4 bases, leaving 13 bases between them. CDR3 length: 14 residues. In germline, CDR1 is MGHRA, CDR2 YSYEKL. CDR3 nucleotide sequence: TGCGCCAGCAGCCCACTGGGGAGGGGCTATGGCTACACCTTC. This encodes CASSPLGRGYGYTF.

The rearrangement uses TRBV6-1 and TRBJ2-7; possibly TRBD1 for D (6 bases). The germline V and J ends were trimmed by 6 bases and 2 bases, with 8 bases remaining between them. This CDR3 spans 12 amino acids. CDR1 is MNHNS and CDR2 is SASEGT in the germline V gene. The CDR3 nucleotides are TGTGCCAGCAGGAAGGGGGCCTACGAGCAGTACTTC. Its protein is CASRKGAYEQYF.

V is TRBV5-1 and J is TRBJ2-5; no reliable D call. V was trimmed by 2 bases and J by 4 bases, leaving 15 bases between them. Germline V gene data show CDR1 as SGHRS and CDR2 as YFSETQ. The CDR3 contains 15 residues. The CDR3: CASSFTNWIRETQYF. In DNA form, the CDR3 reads TGCGCCAGCAGCTTCACCAACTGGATCCGAGAGACCCAGTACTTC.

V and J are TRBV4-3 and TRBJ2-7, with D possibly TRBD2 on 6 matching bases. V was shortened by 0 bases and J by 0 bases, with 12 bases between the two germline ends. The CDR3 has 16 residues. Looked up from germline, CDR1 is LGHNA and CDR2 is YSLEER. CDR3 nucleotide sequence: TGCGCCAGCAGCCAAGAGCGGGCGGGGAACTCCTACGAGCAGTACTTC. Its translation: CASSQERAGNSYEQYF.

The CDR3 sequence: CASRLGTGDAYGYTF. As DNA, the CDR3 is TGTGCCAGCAGGCTTGGGACAGGGGACGCCTATGGCTACACCTTC. J is TRBJ1-2 and V is TRBV6-5; 10 bases line up with TRBD1. CDR3 length: 15 amino acids. The germline CDR1 and CDR2 sequences are MNHEY and SVGAGI. J was trimmed by 4 bases and V by 6 bases; bases with no gene match: 8.

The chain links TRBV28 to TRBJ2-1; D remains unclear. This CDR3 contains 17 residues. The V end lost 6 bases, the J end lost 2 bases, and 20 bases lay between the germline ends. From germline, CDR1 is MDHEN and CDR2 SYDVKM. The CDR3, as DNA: TGTGCCAGCAGCTATTGGGCTGGAAGGTCAGCCTACAATGAGCAGTTCTTC. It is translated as CASSYWAGRSAYNEQFF.

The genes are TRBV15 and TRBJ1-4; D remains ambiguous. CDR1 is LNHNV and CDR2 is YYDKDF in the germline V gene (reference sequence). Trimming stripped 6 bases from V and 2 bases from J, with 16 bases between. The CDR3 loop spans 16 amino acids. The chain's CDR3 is CATRKGTGSTNEKLFF. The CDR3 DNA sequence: TGTGCCACCAGGAAAGGAACGGGATCTACTAATGAAAAACTGTTTTTT.

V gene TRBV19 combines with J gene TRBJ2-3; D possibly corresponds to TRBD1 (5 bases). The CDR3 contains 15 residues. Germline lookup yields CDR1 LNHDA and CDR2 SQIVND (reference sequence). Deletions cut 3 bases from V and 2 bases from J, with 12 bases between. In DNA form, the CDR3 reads TGTGCCAGTAGTATTCAAGGGGTCGACACAGATACGCAGTATTTT. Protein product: CASSIQGVDTDTQYF.

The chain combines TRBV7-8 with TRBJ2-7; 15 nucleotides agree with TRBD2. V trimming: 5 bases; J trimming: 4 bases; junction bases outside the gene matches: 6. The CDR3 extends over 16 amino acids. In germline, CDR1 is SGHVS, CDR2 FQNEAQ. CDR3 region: CASSPRTSGRVYEQYF. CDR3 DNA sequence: TGTGCCAGCAGCCCGAGGACTAGCGGGAGGGTTTACGAGCAGTACTTC.